This entry is about one TCR beta chain. Its specificity is not known. TCRdb ran MiXCR on the multiplex PCR reads and lists one entry per CDR3 protein. Here the sample spans some 66,000 distinct CDR3 sequences, less than 75% being singletons. Germline values: CDR1 SNHLY, CDR2 FYNNEI. CDR3 length: 12 residues. Deletions cut 6 bases from V and 6 bases from J, with 9 bases between. This record comes from a study of breast tumors, draining lymph nodes, adjacent tissues. Study outcomes and limitations: Tumor and nontumor repertoires were significantly more similar in luminal-like than in basal-like breast cancer. Findings are consistent with lymph node origin and intratumoral expansion of most tumor T cells. Tumor TCR diversity was below lymph nodes but above nontumor tissue. Tumor T cell lymph node origin was a supported hypothesis, not proven.

The chain carries TRBV2 and TRBJ2-1; D is possibly TRBD1 (6 bases). The sequenced material came from breast tumor tissue. This TCR came from a female donor with breast cancer. Some clones in this sample may be carry-over from other donors' samples. As DNA, the CDR3 is TGTGCCAGCAGACAGGGTTCCAATGAGCAGTTCTTC. Translated, it gives CASRQGSNEQFF. Full variable domain (outside the CDR3, taken from reference TRBV2 and TRBJ2-1): EPEVTQTPSHQVTQMGQEVILRCVPISNHLYFYWYRQILGQKVEFLVSFYNNEISEKSEIFDDQFSVERPDGSNFTLKIRSTKLEDSAMYFCASRQGSNEQFFGPGTRLTVL.